The TCR beta chain described here comes from a study of T cell responses to AZD1222 COVID-19 vaccine. Method: immunoSEQ multiplex PCR; TCRdb's copy keeps in-frame clones and lacks some. The repertoire has 150,000 to 200,000 clones, 93% of them found once; the top ten carry about 0.9%. CDR3 length: 14 residues. Germline-derived CDR1 and CDR2 are KGHSH and LQKENI. With 3 bases removed from V and 6 bases from J, the gap between germline ends came to 14 bases. This TCR derives from an adult in good health. The material sequenced was peripheral blood, taken on day 0 of AZD1222 vaccination. J is TRBJ2-5 and V is TRBV18; D is uncertain. CDR3 DNA: TGTGCCAGCTCACCCCCTGAAGGGAAGCAGACCCAGTACTTC. As protein: CASSPPEGKQTQYF.